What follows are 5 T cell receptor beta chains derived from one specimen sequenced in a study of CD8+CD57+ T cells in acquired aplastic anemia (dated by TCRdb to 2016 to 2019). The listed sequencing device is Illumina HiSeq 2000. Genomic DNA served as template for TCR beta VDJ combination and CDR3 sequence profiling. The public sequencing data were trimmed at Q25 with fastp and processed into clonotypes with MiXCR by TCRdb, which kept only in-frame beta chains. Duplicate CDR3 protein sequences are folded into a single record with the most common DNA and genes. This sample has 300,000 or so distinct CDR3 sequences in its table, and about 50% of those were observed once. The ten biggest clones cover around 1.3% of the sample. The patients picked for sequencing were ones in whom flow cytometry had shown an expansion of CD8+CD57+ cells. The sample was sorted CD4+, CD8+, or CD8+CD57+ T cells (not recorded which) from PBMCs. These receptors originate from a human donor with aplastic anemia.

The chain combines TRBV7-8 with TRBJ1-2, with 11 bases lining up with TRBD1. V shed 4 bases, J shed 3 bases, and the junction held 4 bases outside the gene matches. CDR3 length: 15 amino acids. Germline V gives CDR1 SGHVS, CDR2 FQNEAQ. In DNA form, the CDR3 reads TGTGCCAGCAGCTCTTCGGGACAGGGGGACTATGGCTACACCTTC. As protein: CASSSSGQGDYGYTF.

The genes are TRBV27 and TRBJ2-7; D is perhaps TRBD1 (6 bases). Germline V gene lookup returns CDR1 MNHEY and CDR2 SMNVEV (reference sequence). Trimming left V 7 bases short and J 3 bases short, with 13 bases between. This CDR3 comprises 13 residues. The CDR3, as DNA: TGTGCCAGCACGTCAGGGGTCGGCTACGAGCAGTACTTC. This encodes CASTSGVGYEQYF.

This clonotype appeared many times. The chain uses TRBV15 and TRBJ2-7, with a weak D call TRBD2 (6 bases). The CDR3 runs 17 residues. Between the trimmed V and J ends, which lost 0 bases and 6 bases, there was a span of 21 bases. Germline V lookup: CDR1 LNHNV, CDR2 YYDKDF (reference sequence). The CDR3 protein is CATSRDKSRVGGSEQYF. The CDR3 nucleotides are TGTGCCACCAGCAGAGATAAATCGAGGGTCGGAGGGAGCGAGCAGTACTTC. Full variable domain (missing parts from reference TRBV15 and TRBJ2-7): DAMVIQNPRYQVTQFGKPVTLSCSQTLNHNVMYWYQQKSSQAPKLLFHYYDKDFNNEADTPDNFQSRRPNTSFCFLDIRSPGLGDTAMYLCATSRDKSRVGGSEQYFGPGTRLTVT.

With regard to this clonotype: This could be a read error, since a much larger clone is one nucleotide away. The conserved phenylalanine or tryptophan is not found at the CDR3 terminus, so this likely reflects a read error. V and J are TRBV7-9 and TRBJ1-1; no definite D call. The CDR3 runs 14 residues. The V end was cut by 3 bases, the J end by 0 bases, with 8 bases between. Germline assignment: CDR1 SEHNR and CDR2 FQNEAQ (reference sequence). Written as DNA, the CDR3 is TGTGCCAGCAGCTTTTCAGGCCTGAACACTGAAGCTTTCTCT. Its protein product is CASSFSGLNTEAFS.

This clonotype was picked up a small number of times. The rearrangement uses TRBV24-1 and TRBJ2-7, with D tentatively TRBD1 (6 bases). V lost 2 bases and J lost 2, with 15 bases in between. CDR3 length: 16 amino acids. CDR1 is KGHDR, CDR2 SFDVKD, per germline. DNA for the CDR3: TGTGCCACCAGTGATTCCGGACAGCTTAGGCCCTACGAGCAGTACTTC. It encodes CATSDSGQLRPYEQYF.